This TCR beta chain originates from a study of early T cells in non-severe SARS-CoV-2 infection. This clonotype was detected ten times or more. TCRdb reprocessed the 5' RACE reads with MiXCR, giving one entry per CDR3 protein. Among about 100,000 distinct CDR3 sequences listed, roughly an eighth were seen once. Source material: whole blood. This receptor was obtained from an adult who was a healthcare worker with PCR-confirmed SARS-CoV-2 infection or an uninfected control (not recorded which).

In nucleotides, the CDR3 is TGCAGCGTTGGTCGACTGGGTGAAAAACTGTTTTTT. This sequence encodes CSVGRLGEKLFF. The chain carries TRBV29-1 and TRBJ1-4, with D hard to call. The germline CDR1 and CDR2 sequences are SQVTM and ANQGSEA. This CDR3 has 12 residues. V was shortened by 4 bases and J by 7 bases, with 10 bases between the two germline ends.